The subject of this entry is one T cell receptor beta chain. Antigen unknown. Authors' analysis steps: For papillary thyroid cancer, a distant-metastasis classifier was constructed from CDR3 differences observed across clinicopathological groups. TCRdb ran MiXCR on the PCR reads. The V and J calls, along with clone size, are taken from TCRdb and not from the paper's own processing. The sample holds 45,000 to 55,000 clones, around 23% seen once. The V end lost 2 bases, the J end lost 6 bases, and 19 bases lay between the germline ends. Germline loops: CDR1 SGHRS, CDR2 YFSETQ. This CDR3 comprises 16 residues. Until they underwent thyroid surgery, no patient had received any treatment. The data are from a study of metastatic and nonmetastatic thyroid tumors. Points from the study as a whole: Reportedly, malignant thyroid tumors had significantly higher TCR beta diversity than benign nodules, in blood and tumor.

This receptor was obtained from a male donor with papillary thyroid cancer or a benign thyroid nodule (not recorded which). Some clones in this sample may be carry-over from other donors' samples. The chain is built from TRBV5-1 and TRBJ2-3; D perhaps matches TRBD1 (6 bases). The sample taken for sequencing was blood. The DNA for the CDR3 is TGCGCCAGCAGCTTATGGGACAAGGGAGTCGGGGATACGCAGTATTTT. Its translation: CASSLWDKGVGDTQYF.